This T cell receptor (beta chain) stems from a study of blood T cell repertoires in COVID-19 (TCRdb year 2020). With regard to the full study: Samples from collaborators originated in the United States, Italy and Spain and spanned both the acute and convalescent phases of COVID-19. The prospective study material was composed of cDNA or gDNA derived from T cells, B-cell-depleted T cells, or PBMCs. Deeply sampled blood TCRbeta repertoires from subjects exposed to, actively infected with, or recovered from COVID-19 were included in the dataset. The repertoires were released in a freely available public database intended as a resource for research on the immune response to SARS-CoV-2. The samples were drawn from two sources: the first 160 participants of the ongoing ImmuneRACE study, and 1,200 or so subjects contributed by 6 global collaborators. A de-identified subject ID, COVID-19 status, age in years and sex were almost always included in the sample metadata. HLA class I and class II types, where available, came from metadata supplied by the sample provider rather than from assay-based typing.

Collaborating institutions collected whole blood in K2EDTA tubes following their own protocols. For TCRbeta analysis, collaborators shipped samples as frozen whole blood, isolated PBMCs, or DNA extracted from either of those sample types. Study-level results and caveats: The quantity of clinical and demographic metadata differed by source and by participant and was supplied without curation.

TCRbeta CDR3 regions were amplified from genomic DNA using the immunoSEQ Assay, a bias-controlled multiplex PCR. In the original analysis: The number of nucleated cells in each sample was estimated by amplification of reference gene primers within the assay. Sequence reads were collapsed and filtered to measure the absolute abundance of every unique TCRbeta CDR3 rearrangement. Productive Simpson clonality was computed per sample as the square root of Simpson's diversity index over productive rearrangements. The source is immuneACCESS, and TCRdb retained only in-frame sequences with V and J called. Part of the clones is not carried over; for the studies checked, unresolved V genes explain less than half of this, and the remainder is unexplained. V and J calls and clone size are those listed in that table; D and trimming were worked out from the DNA. A total of 15,000 to 20,000 clones appear in this sample, about nine tenths of them only once. Clones ranked in the top ten supply over 8.5% of the sample.

As for this clone: What antigen it recognizes has not been identified. Base qualities were left out, and no much larger clone turns up one base away.

Deletion took 0 bases off V and 2 bases off J, with a span of 11 bases between the germline ends. The CDR3 covers 15 residues, taking in both the cysteine and the phenylalanine. The entry retains the CDR3 DNA only, 45 bases that are in frame from base 1. Taken from the germline V gene, the CDR1 and CDR2 loops are SGDLS and YYNGEE. The sample consisted of peripheral blood. In this chain, TRBV9 is recombined with TRBJ1-1; too little of a D gene remains to name it. This TCR derives from a human donor in a cohort sampled during active COVID-19. This receptor has the CDR3 CASSVDLQANTEAFF. The DNA sequence follows: TGTGCCAGCAGCGTAGACTTGCAGGCAAACACTGAAGCTTTCTTT.